This entry lists 21 T cell receptor beta chains sequenced from one sample in a study of blood T cell repertoires in COVID-19. The repertoire was sequenced with immunoSEQ multiplex PCR; TCRdb's copy has only in-frame clones and lacks some. Here the sample spans fewer than 150,000 clones, about 88% being singletons. The sample consisted of peripheral blood. These receptor sequences come from an older woman who had recovered from COVID-19.

The CDR3 reads CASSHNERTDNEQFF. The CDR3 DNA reads TGTGCCAGCAGTCATAACGAGCGGACCGACAATGAGCAGTTCTTC. The V and J genes are TRBV7-9 and TRBJ2-1; tentative D call: TRBD2 (5 bases). Per the germline V gene, CDR1 is SEHNR and CDR2 is FQNEAQ (reference sequence). V lost 6 bases and J 5 bases, leaving 17 bases between the germline ends. There are 15 residues in the CDR3.

This clone was observed a few times. The rearrangement joins TRBV7-2 to TRBJ1-1; the match to TRBD1 covers 8 bases. This CDR3 contains 12 residues. The V gene end was trimmed by 3 bases and the J gene end by 11 bases; junction bases not matched to a gene: 5. From germline, CDR1 is SGHTA and CDR2 FQGNSA. CDR3 in amino acids: CASSFPDRAAFF. The CDR3 DNA follows: TGTGCCAGCAGCTTCCCGGACAGGGCGGCTTTCTTT.

This clone was counted once. The DNA for the CDR3 is TGTGCCAGCAGTCCCCAGGGAGGCGTGGGTCAGCCCCAGCATTTT. Translated: CASSPQGGVGQPQHF. The chain recombines TRBV28 with TRBJ1-5; perhaps TRBD1 as D (5 bases). Trimming took 5 bases from V and 6 from J, leaving 17 bases between them. This CDR3 region has 15 residues. CDR1 and CDR2 (germline): MDHEN, SYDVKM.

This rearrangement joins TRBV4-3 to TRBJ1-1; 7 nucleotides align to TRBD1. Germline CDR1 is LGHNA and CDR2 is YSLEER. V lost 1 base, J lost 4 bases, and 6 bases stayed unmatched. This CDR3 has 15 residues. The CDR3 loop is CASSQVDRAPTEAFF. The CDR3 coding sequence is TGCGCCAGCAGCCAAGTTGACAGGGCCCCCACTGAAGCTTTCTTT.

The chain is built from TRBV6-1 and TRBJ1-4; D ambiguous. V was trimmed by 1 base and J by 7 bases, leaving 10 bases between them. In germline, CDR1 is MNHNS, CDR2 SASEGT. CDR3 size: 14 residues. CDR3 region: CASSEGTGLEKLFF. In nucleotides, the CDR3 is TGTGCCAGCAGTGAAGGTACGGGTCTTGAAAAACTGTTTTTT.

This clone has just a few counts. The rearrangement joins TRBV5-1 to TRBJ2-1; possibly TRBD1 for D (6 bases). With 3 bases removed from V and 6 bases from J, the gap between germline ends came to 19 bases. The CDR3 covers 16 residues. Per germline, CDR1 SGHRS and CDR2 YFSETQ. The chain's CDR3 is CASSSLQGTNTNEQFF. As DNA, the CDR3 is TGCGCCAGCAGCTCTCTACAGGGAACGAATACCAATGAGCAGTTCTTC.

The chain couples TRBV5-8 to TRBJ2-1, with 7 nucleotides matching TRBD1. CDR1 and CDR2 from the germline V gene are SGHTS and YDEGEE. The CDR3 is made up of 15 amino acids. Trimming took 4 bases from V and 9 from J; bases not matched to a gene: 13. CDR3 amino acids: CASSRPTGRRTEQFF. The CDR3, as DNA: TGTGCCAGCAGCAGACCGACAGGGCGAAGGACTGAGCAGTTCTTC. The variable domain in full, completed from reference TRBV5-8 and TRBJ2-1, reads EAGVTQSPTHLIKTRGQQATLRCSPISGHTSVYWYQQALGLGLQFLLWYDEGEERNRGNFPPRFSGRQFPNYSSELNVNALELEDSALYLCASSRPTGRRTEQFFGPGTRLTVL.

This chain links TRBV7-8 with TRBJ2-6; D is unclear. The CDR3 loop spans 15 amino acids. The germline V gene encodes CDR1 SGHVS and CDR2 FQNEAQ. Between the trimmed V and J ends, which lost 5 bases and 2 bases, there was a span of 10 bases. The DNA for the CDR3 is TGTGCCAGCAGCATCCGGGTCCCTGGGGCCAACGTCCTGACTTTC. Residues: CASSIRVPGANVLTF.

The sample holds a few counts of this clone. The V gene is TRBV6-5, the J gene TRBJ2-7, with 11 bases lining up with TRBD2. V was clipped by 5 bases and J by 3 bases; unmatched bases: 6. The germline V gene has CDR1 MNHEY and CDR2 SVGAGI. This CDR3 spans 15 amino acids. The CDR3 DNA sequence: TGTGCCAGCAGTCGAACCGGGACTAGCGGCTACGAGCAGTACTTC. Its protein is CASSRTGTSGYEQYF.

The V call is TRBV4-1, the J call TRBJ1-5; D is perhaps TRBD1 (5 bases). The CDR3 runs 18 residues. The germline gives CDR1 MGHRA, CDR2 YSYEKL. V dropped 1 base and J dropped 2 bases, with 18 bases sitting between them. CDR3 loop: CASSQGQLGRIGNQPQHF. CDR3 sequence (DNA): TGCGCCAGCAGCCAAGGTCAGTTGGGGCGCATTGGCAATCAGCCCCAGCATTTT.

The V gene is TRBV7-2, the J gene TRBJ2-3; D gene ambiguous. V was shortened by 5 bases and J by 0 bases, with 12 bases between the two germline ends. The CDR3 is 15 amino acids. Germline CDR1 SGHTA, CDR2 FQGNSA. Written as DNA, the CDR3 is TGTGCCAGCAGCCCTCGCCAGAAAAGCACAGATACGCAGTATTTT. As protein: CASSPRQKSTDTQYF. The full variable domain, in which reference TRBV7-2 and TRBJ2-3 provide the parts outside the CDR3, is GAGVSQSPSNKVTEKGKDVELRCDPISGHTALYWYRQSLGQGLEFLIYFQGNSAPDKSGLPSDRFSAERTGGSVSTLTIQRTQQEDSAVYLCASSPRQKSTDTQYFGPGTRLTVL.

The chain is built from TRBV2 and TRBJ1-1, with D perhaps matching TRBD1 (6 bases). CDR1 SNHLY and CDR2 FYNNEI come from the germline V gene. The CDR3 is 13 amino acids. Deletions cut 6 bases from V and 6 bases from J, with 14 bases between. The DNA of the CDR3 is TGTGCCAGCAGACCCCAGGGGATTCCTGAAGCTTTCTTT. This gives the protein CASRPQGIPEAFF.

The J gene is TRBJ1-4, the V gene TRBV7-2, with TRBD1 identical over 9 bases. The CDR3 length is 15 residues. Germline CDR1 reads SGHTA; CDR2 reads FQGNSA. V lost 6 bases, J lost 5 bases, and 7 bases stayed unmatched. The CDR3 DNA follows: TGTGCCAGCAGTCGACAGGGGGGTGGCAATGAAAAACTGTTTTTT. Protein product: CASSRQGGGNEKLFF.

This chain links TRBV6-5 with TRBJ2-5; 7 bases match TRBD1. The CDR3 has 13 amino acids. Germline V gives CDR1 MNHEY, CDR2 SVGAGI. V shed 6 bases, J shed 4 bases, and the junction held 5 bases outside the gene matches. As DNA, the CDR3 is TGTGCCAGCAGAAACAGGGGCGGAGAGACCCAGTACTTC. Its translation: CASRNRGGETQYF.

The V gene is TRBV10-3, the J gene TRBJ1-1; D possibly corresponds to TRBD1 (5 bases). V was pared by 7 bases and J by 0 bases, with 9 bases between. The CDR3 sequence is 13 residues long. In germline, CDR1 is ENHRY, CDR2 SYGVKD. The CDR3 spells CAIMGQMNTEAFF. CDR3 nucleotide sequence: TGTGCCATCATGGGGCAGATGAACACTGAAGCTTTCTTT.

The chain links TRBV5-4 to TRBJ1-1; D may be TRBD1 (6 bases). In germline, CDR1 is SGHNT, CDR2 YYREEE (reference sequence). CDR3 length equals 14 residues. The V end was cut by 4 bases, the J end by 0 bases, with 10 bases between. The CDR3: CASSPDRVNTEAFF. The CDR3 DNA reads as TGTGCCAGCAGCCCGGACAGAGTGAACACTGAAGCTTTCTTT.

The chain uses TRBV20-1 and TRBJ1-5; D not resolved. The CDR3 totals 16 residues. Germline V gives CDR1 DFQATT, CDR2 SNEGSKA (reference sequence). V gave up 3 bases and J gave up 2 bases, with 17 bases separating them. This CDR3 is CSASRTSTGGNQPQHF. DNA of the CDR3: TGCAGTGCTAGTCGTACGTCCACCGGGGGCAATCAGCCCCAGCATTTT.

The CDR3 DNA sequence: TGTGCCAGCAGCTACGCCCCAGAGACCCAGTACTTC. It codes for CASSYAPETQYF. The V and J genes are TRBV2 and TRBJ2-5; D gene ambiguous. Germline V gene sequence: CDR1 SNHLY, CDR2 FYNNEI. V shed 6 bases and J shed 4 bases, with 9 bases lying between them. The CDR3 sequence is 12 residues long.

This clone has only one observation. V and J are TRBV3-1 (or the pseudogene TRBV3-2) and TRBJ1-4; perhaps TRBD1 as D (6 bases). The CDR3 loop spans 15 amino acids. The germline CDR1 and CDR2 sequences are LGHDT and YNNKEL (reference sequence). V was trimmed by 0 bases and J by 8 bases, leaving 13 bases between them. The DNA for the CDR3 is TGTGCCAGCAGCCAAGATCAGGGCAGGGGCGAAAAACTGTTTTTT. Protein sequence: CASSQDQGRGEKLFF.

This clone has a single count. The same CDR3 can be traced to other DNA sequences in this sample. The rearrangement links TRBV29-1 to TRBJ2-7; 8 bases line up with TRBD1. CDR3 length: 12 amino acids. Trimming removed 7 bases from V and 3 bases from J; junction bases left unmatched: 5. CDR1 and CDR2 from the germline V gene are SQVTM and ANQGSEA. CDR3 in amino acids: CSARQGSYEQYF. The CDR3 nucleotides are TGCAGCGCGCGACAGGGGAGCTACGAGCAGTACTTC.

This chain joins TRBV6-5 and TRBJ1-5; D is uncertain. This CDR3 comprises 13 residues. Germline CDR1 MNHEY, CDR2 SVGAGI. V was trimmed by 0 bases and J by 7 bases, leaving 7 bases between them. CDR3 in DNA: TGTGCCAGCAGTTACTCCTGGCGGCAGCCCCAGCATTTT. Amino acid sequence: CASSYSWRQPQHF.